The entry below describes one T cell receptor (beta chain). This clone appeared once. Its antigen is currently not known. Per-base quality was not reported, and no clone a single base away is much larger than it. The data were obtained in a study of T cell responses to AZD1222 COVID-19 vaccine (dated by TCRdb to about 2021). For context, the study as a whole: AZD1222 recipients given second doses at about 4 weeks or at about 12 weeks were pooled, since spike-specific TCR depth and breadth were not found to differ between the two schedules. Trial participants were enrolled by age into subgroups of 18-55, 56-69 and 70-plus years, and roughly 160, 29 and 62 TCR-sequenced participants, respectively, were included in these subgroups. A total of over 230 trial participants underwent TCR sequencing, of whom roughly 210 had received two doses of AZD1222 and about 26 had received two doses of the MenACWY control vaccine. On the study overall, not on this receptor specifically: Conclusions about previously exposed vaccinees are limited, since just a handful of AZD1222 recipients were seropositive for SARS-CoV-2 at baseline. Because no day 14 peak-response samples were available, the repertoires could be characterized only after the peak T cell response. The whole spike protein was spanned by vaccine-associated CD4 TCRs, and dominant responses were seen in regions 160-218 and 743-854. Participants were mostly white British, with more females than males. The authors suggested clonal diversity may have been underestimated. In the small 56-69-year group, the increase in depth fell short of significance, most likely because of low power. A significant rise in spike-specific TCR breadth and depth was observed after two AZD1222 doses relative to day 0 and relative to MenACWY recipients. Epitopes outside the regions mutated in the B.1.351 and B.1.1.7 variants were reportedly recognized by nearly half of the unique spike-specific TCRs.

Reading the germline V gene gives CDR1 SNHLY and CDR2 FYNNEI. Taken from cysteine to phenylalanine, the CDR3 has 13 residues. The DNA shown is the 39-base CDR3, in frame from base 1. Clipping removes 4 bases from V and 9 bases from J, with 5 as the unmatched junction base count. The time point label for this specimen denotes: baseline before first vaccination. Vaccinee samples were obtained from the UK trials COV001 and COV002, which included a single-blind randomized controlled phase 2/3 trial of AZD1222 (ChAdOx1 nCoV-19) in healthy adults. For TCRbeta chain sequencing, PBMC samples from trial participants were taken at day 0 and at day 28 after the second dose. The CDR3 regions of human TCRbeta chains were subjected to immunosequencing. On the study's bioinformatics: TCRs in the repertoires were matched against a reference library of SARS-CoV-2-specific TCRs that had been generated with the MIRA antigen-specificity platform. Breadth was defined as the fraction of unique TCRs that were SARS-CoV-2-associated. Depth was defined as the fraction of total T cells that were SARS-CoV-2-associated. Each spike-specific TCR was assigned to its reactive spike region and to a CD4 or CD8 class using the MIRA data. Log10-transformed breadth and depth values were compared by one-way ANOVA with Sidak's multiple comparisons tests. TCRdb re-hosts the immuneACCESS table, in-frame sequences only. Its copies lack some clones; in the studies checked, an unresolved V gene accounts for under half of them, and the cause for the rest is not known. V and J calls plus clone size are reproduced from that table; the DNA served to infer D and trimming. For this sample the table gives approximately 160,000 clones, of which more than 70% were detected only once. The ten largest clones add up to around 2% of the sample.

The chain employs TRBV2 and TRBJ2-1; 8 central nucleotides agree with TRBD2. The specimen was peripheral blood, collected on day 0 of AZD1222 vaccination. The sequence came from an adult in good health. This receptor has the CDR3 CASSVPSGREQFF. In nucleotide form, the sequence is TGTGCCAGCAGTGTGCCTAGCGGGCGTGAGCAGTTCTTC.